This TCR beta chain was documented in a study of T cell responses to AZD1222 COVID-19 vaccine. Points from the study as a whole: It should be noted that donors were predominantly white British and more often female, and clonal diversity was possibly underestimated.

Regarding this clone: Antigen specificity is unknown.

The data were produced by immunoSEQ multiplex PCR, yet TCRdb's version contains in-frame clones alone and is incomplete. In the table there are under 100,000 clones, 65% to 90% of which are singletons. The V gene end was trimmed by 1 base and the J gene end by 7 bases; junction bases not matched to a gene: 11. Germline CDR1 and CDR2: KGHSH and LQKENI. The CDR3 is made up of 18 amino acids. This sequence was found in an adult in good health. Sample: peripheral blood, taken on day 0 of AZD1222 vaccination. This chain connects TRBV18 to TRBJ2-1; TRBD1 matches 12 bases. The CDR3 DNA follows: TGTGCCAGCTCACCACTTCGACCCGGGACAGGGGGCGAGAATGAGCAGTTCTTC. This codes for CASSPLRPGTGGENEQFF.